Listed below are T cell receptor beta chains from one sample, sequenced in a study of lymphopenia after photon versus proton radiotherapy. Clones were sequenced by immunoSEQ multiplex PCR, and TCRdb holds only the in-frame ones, with some missing. The table shows about 42,000 clones, with about four fifths occurring only once. Sequencing was performed on peripheral blood, taken from a patient treated with proton-based radiotherapy. The receptor set was obtained from a woman between 65 and 79 years old with pancreatic cancer. CDR3s include the opening cysteine and the closing phenylalanine or tryptophan. D genes are given only for firm matches. Only part of the rows carry a size: once, few, many, or a class if the clone is expanded.

d_call | clone_size | v_call | cdr3_aa
. | . | TRBV7-6 | CASSLAPGQRPSYNEQFF
. | . | TRBV10-3 | CAISEVGGRPYEQYF
TRBD2 | once | TRBV2 | CASSPTSGRITDTQYF
TRBD2 | . | TRBV7-9 | CASSLAGTSGHEQYF
. | . | TRBV6-1 | CASSAVGIRTYEQYF
. | . | TRBV7-8 | CASSLDQSGVNEKLFF
TRBD2 | . | TRBV30 | CAWSPPELAGVLYEQYF
. | . | TRBV5-4 | CASSLQGLTEAFF
TRBD2 | . | TRBV10-2 | CGLTSGSNRDSGELFF
. | once | TRBV7-3 | CASSRALAYEQYF
. | . | TRBV19 | CASQSSGSSKGYTF
. | . | TRBV15 | CATSSGLDEQYF
. | . | TRBV28 | CASSLGFPPPYEQYF
. | few | TRBV5-4 | CASSFLEGDTQYF
. | . | TRBV19 | CASLPRRTTGELFF
TRBD1 | . | TRBV5-4 | CASSLGGGTGGGLAYEQYF
. | . | TRBV4-2 | CASSQDATDEQYF
TRBD1 | . | TRBV29-1 | CSVEPTGGGYTF
TRBD2 | medium-sized | TRBV4-3 | CASSQSGGTSGRSEQFF
. | . | TRBV25-1 | CASLAGYSYNEQFF
TRBD2 | once | TRBV7-2 | CASSLVGGSLTDTQYF
TRBD1 | . | TRBV7-8 | CASSSPGQGTSGELFF
TRBD1 | . | TRBV5-1 | CASSRDRSSYNEQFF
. | once | TRBV28 | CASSFLQGPYGYTF
. | few | TRBV29-1 | CSGRTDSYNEQFF
. | few | TRBV2 | CASGEALSNQPQHF
. | . | TRBV28 | CASTQTPRDNEQFF
TRBD1 | . | TRBV25-1 | CASSARTGSTDTQYF
. | once | TRBV19 | CASSNMGPGVDEQFF
TRBD2 | . | TRBV7-8 | CASSLWFSGSSYNEQFF
. | . | TRBV7-9 | CASRSVARSTGELFF
. | . | TRBV13 | CASSPPSGTGDYEQYF
TRBD1 | . | TRBV4-1 | CASSQVPGGDVQPQHF
. | . | TRBV5-1 | CASCLDRVLNEQYF